The 5 T cell receptor beta chains listed next were all sequenced from one sample in a study of blood T cells in healthy people across ages. For the second PCR, which ran for roughly 6 to 12 cycles, a sample-barcoded 5' primer and a J-beta primer mix were used. TCRdb recomputed calls from the 5' RACE reads with MiXCR, one row per CDR3 protein. The table has about 1.5 million distinct CDR3 sequences, approximately 42% seen once. Input material: blood. These receptors came from a woman between 18 and 29 years old in good health.

The chain links TRBV4-1 to TRBJ1-2; perhaps TRBD1 as D (5 bases). V lost 2 bases and J lost 4, with 14 bases in between. Germline V gene data show CDR1 as MGHRA and CDR2 as YSYEKL. There are 15 residues in the CDR3. The CDR3 coding sequence is TGCGCCAGCAGCCAATTTGGCGGGGCAGGCTATGGCTACACCTTC. As protein: CASSQFGGAGYGYTF.

V gene TRBV6-6 combines with J gene TRBJ1-4; 7 nucleotides match TRBD1. In germline, CDR1 is MNHNY, CDR2 SVGAGI (reference sequence). The CDR3 is 13 amino acids. The V segment lost 8 bases and the J segment 8 bases; nucleotides outside the gene matches: 8. CDR3 sequence (DNA): TGTGCCAGCCACAGGGGATTGGGGGAAAAACTGTTTTTT. This encodes CASHRGLGEKLFF.

This clonotype came up a few times. The CDR3 protein is CSAREPGTSGRYEQYF. The CDR3 coding sequence is TGCAGTGCTAGAGAACCCGGGACTAGCGGGAGGTACGAGCAGTACTTC. V gene TRBV20-1 combines with J gene TRBJ2-7; TRBD2 agrees at 15 bases. Germline assignment: CDR1 DFQATT and CDR2 SNEGSKA (reference sequence). The CDR3 is 16 residues long. Trimming removed 0 bases from V and 4 bases from J; junction bases left unmatched: 4.

This clonotype was counted only a few times. The rearrangement uses TRBV4-3 and TRBJ1-2; D not resolved. This CDR3 region has 14 residues. CDR1 is LGHNA and CDR2 is YSLEER in the germline V gene. V lost 0 bases and J 2 bases, leaving 7 bases between the germline ends. CDR3 protein: CASSQELRNYGYTF. In DNA, the CDR3 is TGCGCCAGCAGCCAAGAATTGCGGAACTATGGCTACACCTTC.

There are a few counts of this clonotype. The V and J genes are TRBV25-1 and TRBJ1-1; unclear D gene. V lost 3 bases to trimming and J lost 3 bases, with 11 bases between them. Germline CDR1 MGHDK, CDR2 SYGVNS. The CDR3 is 14 residues long. This CDR3 is CASSDGLTDTEAFF. DNA of the CDR3: TGTGCCAGCAGTGATGGACTGACGGACACTGAAGCTTTCTTT.